This TCR beta chain was recovered during a study of glioma-infiltrating T cells after dendritic cell vaccination. Looking at the study overall: Dendritic cell vaccine was injected intradermally three times, biweekly.

The V gene's germline CDR1 is SGHRS and CDR2 YFSETQ. V lost 2 bases, J lost 0 bases, and 12 bases lay in between. The CDR3 runs to 15 residues. Repertoires were generated with immunoSEQ multiplex PCR, while TCRdb's copy carries only in-frame clones and drops some. The repertoire holds approximately 90,000 clones, with about 85% as singletons. Patients had residual fresh-frozen tumor tissue and more than two years of survival data. None of the glioblastoma patients had an isocitrate dehydrogenase mutation. This receptor was obtained from a human donor with glioblastoma. Sequenced material: blood, taken before dendritic cell vaccination. The rearrangement links TRBV5-1 to TRBJ2-7; tentatively, D is TRBD1 (5 bases). Written as DNA, the CDR3 is TGCGCCAGCAGCTTCGAAGGGGCGAGCTCCTACGAGCAGTACTTC. It translates to CASSFEGASSYEQYF.